These T cell receptor beta chains were read from a single sample in a study of shared clonotypes between healthy human individuals. The repertoire was sequenced with immunoSEQ multiplex PCR; TCRdb's copy has only in-frame clones and lacks some. The data contain roughly 2 million clones, 85% to 95% of them seen just once; the ten biggest clones take up more than 0.1%. Sequenced input: naive CD4+ T cells sorted from blood. The receptors shown here come from a man between 18 and 29 years old in good health. Both conserved end residues are part of each CDR3. Each record gives: J gene, V gene, clone size, D gene, CDR3 DNA, CDR3 protein. A D gene is named only where the DNA matches it firmly. Clone size is given for some rows only: seen once, a few or many times, or a class if the clone is expanded.

TRBJ2-7,TRBV19,once,-,TGTGCCAGTAGTATTGCCTTTAAACAGGTCTACGAGCAGTACTTC,CASSIAFKQVYEQYF
TRBJ2-3,TRBV5-1,-,TRBD2,TGCGCCAGCAGCTTGGGGGGACTAGCGGGAGGGAGAACAGATACGCAGTATTTT,CASSLGGLAGGRTDTQYF
TRBJ2-3,TRBV10-3,-,TRBD2,TGTGCCATCAGTGAGAGACTAGCGGGAGGCAGCACAGATACGCAGTATTTT,CAISERLAGGSTDTQYF
TRBJ2-7,TRBV5-8,-,-,TGTGCCAGCAGCTCGGGGGCGGTAAGCTCCTACGAGCAGTACTTC,CASSSGAVSSYEQYF
TRBJ2-2,TRBV5-1,-,-,TGCGCCAGCAGCTTGGGGTCCGGGGAGCTGTTTTTT,CASSLGSGELFF
TRBJ1-1,TRBV10-3,-,-,TGTGCCATCAGTGAGGACGGCCCCTTAGGCACTGAAGCTTTCTTT,CAISEDGPLGTEAFF
TRBJ1-2,TRBV6-1,-,-,TGTGCCAGCAGTGAGGAAGCCCGAGGGAACTATGGCTACACCTTC,CASSEEARGNYGYTF
TRBJ1-2,TRBV10-3,-,TRBD1,TGTGCCATCAGTGGGCCGGGACAGGGGGTAATATCTGGCTACACCTTC,CAISGPGQGVISGYTF
TRBJ1-1,TRBV5-6,-,TRBD1,TGTGCCAGCAGCTCCGAGGAGGGGGCAGGGGCTGAAGCTTTCTTT,CASSSEEGAGAEAFF
TRBJ2-7,TRBV7-2,-,TRBD2,TGTGCCAGCAGCTTAAAGCTAGCGGGAGGGCCCGGGGAGCAGTACTTC,CASSLKLAGGPGEQYF
TRBJ2-7,TRBV5-1,-,-,TGCGCCAGCAGCTTCCTTCAGGGACCCGAGCAGTACTTC,CASSFLQGPEQYF
TRBJ2-5,TRBV18,-,TRBD1,TGTGCCAGCTCAACATTACAGGGGTCCCAAGAGACCCAGTACTTC,CASSTLQGSQETQYF
TRBJ2-1,TRBV18,-,-,TGTGCCAGCTCAACGAACAGGGCTGAGCAGTTCTTC,CASSTNRAEQFF
TRBJ2-2,TRBV19,-,-,TGTGCCAGTAGTATAGATCGGGGTACCGGGGAGCTGTTTTTT,CASSIDRGTGELFF
TRBJ2-2,TRBV5-6,-,TRBD1,TGTGCCAGCAGCTCACAGACAGGGTACGGGGAGCTGTTTTTT,CASSSQTGYGELFF
TRBJ1-1,TRBV4-3,-,TRBD1,TGCGCCAGCAGCCAAGCTGACAGGGACCGGACTGAAGCTTTCTTT,CASSQADRDRTEAFF
TRBJ2-1,TRBV18,-,TRBD1,TGTGCCAGCTCAATCGACAGGGGGCAGGCTGAGCAGTTCTTC,CASSIDRGQAEQFF
TRBJ2-1,TRBV5-3,-,-,TGTGCCAGAAGCTTGGGGGCTGCGGGCTCCTACAATGAGCAGTTCTTC,CARSLGAAGSYNEQFF
TRBJ2-7,TRBV30,-,TRBD2,TGTGCCTGGAGTGACGGACTAGCGGGCTACGAGCAGTACTTC,CAWSDGLAGYEQYF
TRBJ2-5,TRBV18,-,TRBD2,TGTGCCAGCTCACCACCGGGACTAGGAGAGACCCAGTACTTC,CASSPPGLGETQYF
TRBJ1-1,TRBV5-8,-,-,TGTGCCAGCAGCTTGGGGCAGGGGATCACTGAAGCTTTCTTT,CASSLGQGITEAFF
TRBJ2-7,TRBV7-9,-,TRBD2,TGTGCCAGCAGCTTGGGACTAGCGGGCGATCCCTACGAGCAGTACTTC,CASSLGLAGDPYEQYF
TRBJ1-1,TRBV30,-,-,TGTGCCTGGAGAATACAACTAAACACTGAAGCTTTCTTT,CAWRIQLNTEAFF
TRBJ2-7,TRBV7-2,-,TRBD2,TGTGCCAGCAGCCTGGGACTAGCGGCAAGCTCCTACGAGCAGTACTTC,CASSLGLAASSYEQYF
TRBJ2-6,TRBV28,-,-,TGTGCCAGCAGTCCAGGGGCCGGCTTCTCTGGGGCCAACGTCCTGACTTTC,CASSPGAGFSGANVLTF
TRBJ2-7,TRBV5-6,once,-,TGTGCCAGCAGCTTGGTTAGCGACTACGAGCAGTACTTC,CASSLVSDYEQYF
TRBJ2-7,TRBV10-3,-,TRBD1,TGTGCCAGTACGGGGCGACAGGGCTCCTACGAGCAGTACTTC,CASTGRQGSYEQYF
TRBJ1-5,TRBV6-1,-,-,TGTGCCAGCCTGGGGGCGTCCAATCAGCCCCAGCATTTT,CASLGASNQPQHF
TRBJ2-5,TRBV28,-,TRBD2,TGTGCCAGCAGCCTGGCGGGGGGCGGTGAGACCCAGTACTTC,CASSLAGGGETQYF
TRBJ1-2,TRBV2,-,-,TGTGCCAGCACTCGCGAGGGGCTTGGCTATGGCTACACCTTC,CASTREGLGYGYTF
TRBJ2-5,TRBV7-9,-,-,TGTGCCAGCAGCCCACTACAGGGTGGGCAGTACTTC,CASSPLQGGQYF
TRBJ1-2,TRBV30,-,-,TGTGCCTGGAGTGTACAAATAGGGGAAAGAGGCTACACCTTC,CAWSVQIGERGYTF
TRBJ2-3,TRBV10-3,-,TRBD2,TGTGCCTCGGGGAGGGATAGCACAGATACGCAGTATTTT,CASGRDSTDTQYF
TRBJ1-3,TRBV5-1,few,-,TGCGCCAGCAGCCTCGGACAAAAAGCGGGTTCGCGCTCTGGAAACACCATATATTTT,CASSLGQKAGSRSGNTIYF
TRBJ2-7,TRBV9,-,TRBD1,TGTGCCAGCAGCGAGCGGACAGGCAGCTCCTACGAGCAGTACTTC,CASSERTGSSYEQYF
TRBJ2-1,TRBV29-1,-,TRBD1,TGCAGCGTTGCGGCAGGGGGATACAATGAGCAGTTCTTC,CSVAAGGYNEQFF
TRBJ1-2,TRBV6-6,-,-,TGTGCCAGCAGTTTTGGGGAGATTGGCTACACCTTC,CASSFGEIGYTF
TRBJ1-3,TRBV7-2,-,-,TGTGCCAGCAGCGCCACGTCGGGATCTGGAAACACCATATATTTT,CASSATSGSGNTIYF
TRBJ2-1,TRBV7-8,-,-,TGTGCCAGCCGCTCCGCGGCGGGACGGGGTGAGCAGTTCTTC,CASRSAAGRGEQFF
TRBJ1-1,TRBV27,-,-,TGTGCCAGCAGTCAAGGGAACACTGAAGCTTTCTTT,CASSQGNTEAFF
TRBJ2-3,TRBV29-1,-,TRBD2,TGCAGCGTTGAAGATCGCCTTAGCGGGGGAACAGATACGCAGTATTTT,CSVEDRLSGGTDTQYF
TRBJ1-1,TRBV28,-,-,TGTGCCAGCAGTTTATTGGGGACACTCGAAGCTTTCTTT,CASSLLGTLEAFF
TRBJ1-1,TRBV10-3,-,TRBD1,TGTGCCATCAGTTGGGACAGCCGGAACACTGAAGCTTTCTTT,CAISWDSRNTEAFF
TRBJ2-7,TRBV5-4,-,-,TGTGCCAGCAGCTCAACAGGTAGCTCCTACGAGCAGTACTTC,CASSSTGSSYEQYF
TRBJ2-3,TRBV27,once,TRBD1,TGTGCCAGCAGCCTGTCCATAGGGGGCGGCACAGATACGCAGTATTTT,CASSLSIGGGTDTQYF
TRBJ2-7,TRBV4-3,-,-,TGCGCCAGCAGCCAAGCTGCAGGGGCTGGGTACGAGCAGTACTTC,CASSQAAGAGYEQYF
TRBJ1-5,TRBV5-5,-,-,TGTGCCAGCAGCCTGGACTCGGGATCAGGCCCCCAGCATTTT,CASSLDSGSGPQHF
TRBJ1-1,TRBV6-5,-,-,TGTGCCAGCAGGAGTAACACAGGGTACACTGAAGCTTTCTTT,CASRSNTGYTEAFF
TRBJ1-1,TRBV7-2,-,TRBD1,TGTGCCAGCAGCCCCGGACAGGGGGTCCGCACTGAAGCTTTCTTT,CASSPGQGVRTEAFF
TRBJ2-2,TRBV5-1,-,TRBD2,TGCGCCAGCAGCGGAGGATTGACTAGCGGAGAGAACACCGGGGAGCTGTTTTTT,CASSGGLTSGENTGELFF
TRBJ2-2,TRBV2,once,-,TGTGCCAGCAGTTTGGGGCTTCTCGGCACCGGGGAGCTGTTTTTT,CASSLGLLGTGELFF
TRBJ2-7,TRBV30,-,-,TGTGCCTGGGGCCGAATCTACGAGCAGTACTTC,CAWGRIYEQYF
TRBJ2-3,TRBV5-4,-,-,TGTGCCAGCAGCTTGGGCCATGGGACAGATACGCAGTATTTT,CASSLGHGTDTQYF